This TCR beta chain is drawn from a study of T cells in Graves' hyperthyroidism and ophthalmopathy. Notes on this clonotype: Its antigen remains unknown.

Amplification targeted TCR beta CDR3 regions from RNA transcripts. TCR CDR3 underwent first-round RT-PCR with the HTBI primer set. TCRdb re-called the multiplex PCR reads with MiXCR, one entry per CDR3 protein. Counted here are around 600,000 distinct CDR3 sequences, approximately 14% occurring once; the ten biggest clones make up approximately 12%. The germline gives CDR1 MGHRA, CDR2 YSYEKL. V lost 3 bases to trimming and J lost 11 bases, with 19 bases between them. The CDR3 consists of 14 residues. Study-level points and caveats: Before onset, ophthalmopathy was predicted by the model a median around 6 months earlier.

In the ophthalmopathy cohort, Clinical Activity Score was at least 3, NOSPECS grade at least 4, and duration under 3 months. Specimen: blood. V is TRBV4-1 and J is TRBJ1-1, with D possibly matching TRBD1 (5 bases). The receptor comes from a woman aged 45-65 years with Graves' ophthalmopathy. CDR3 in DNA: TGCGCCAGCAGCCACTTCGCGGTGGGGCTTGCCGCTTTCTTT. It codes for CASSHFAVGLAAFF.